This T cell receptor beta chain stems from a study of blood T cells in healthy people across ages. Background on the study: Template switching picked up about one barcoded beta molecule for each two T cells. The study, taken as a whole, reports: Roughly linearly, TCR beta diversity per million T cells fell as age increased. Aged donors had fewer naive CD4+ cells and lower diversity than long-lived donors.

Through a sample-barcoded 5' primer and a J-beta primer mix, a second PCR was run for roughly 7 to 11 cycles. One entry per CDR3 protein results from TCRdb running MiXCR on the 5' RACE reads. The sample includes around 780,000 distinct CDR3 sequences, approximately 53% of them seen just once. Isolated PBMCs totaled at least 7 million in each sample. Concerning this clonotype: Its antigen remains unknown.

V dropped 5 bases and J dropped 2 bases, with 16 bases sitting between them. CDR3 length equals 15 residues. The clonotype originates from a man between 35 and 55 years old in good health. The chain recombines TRBV12-3 or TRBV12-4 with TRBJ2-7, with D possibly matching TRBD1 (6 bases). Sequenced sample: blood. The CDR3 bases are TGTGCCAGCAGTCGAAACGCAGGGGCTACCTACGAGCAGTACTTC. Translation: CASSRNAGATYEQYF.